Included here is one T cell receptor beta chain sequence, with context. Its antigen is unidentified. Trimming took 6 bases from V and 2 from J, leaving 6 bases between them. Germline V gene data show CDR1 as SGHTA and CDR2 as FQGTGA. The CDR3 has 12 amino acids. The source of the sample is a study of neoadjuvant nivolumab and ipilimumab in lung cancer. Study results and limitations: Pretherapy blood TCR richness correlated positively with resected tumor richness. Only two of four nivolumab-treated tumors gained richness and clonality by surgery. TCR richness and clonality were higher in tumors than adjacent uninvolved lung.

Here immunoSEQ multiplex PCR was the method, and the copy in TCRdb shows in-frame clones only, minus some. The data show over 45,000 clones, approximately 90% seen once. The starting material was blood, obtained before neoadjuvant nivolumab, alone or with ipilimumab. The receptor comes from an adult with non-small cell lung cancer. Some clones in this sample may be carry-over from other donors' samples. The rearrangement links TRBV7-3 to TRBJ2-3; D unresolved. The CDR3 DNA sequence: TGTGCCAGCAGTTCAACCACAGATACGCAGTATTTT. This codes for CASSSTTDTQYF.